Listed here are 21 T cell receptor beta chains from one sample, sequenced in a study of beta chain features in type 1 diabetes. The investigators reverse transcribed all of the isolated RNA, so they sequenced expressed TCRB transcripts. Some clones are missing from TCRdb's copy, which holds only in-frame ones; the method was immunoSEQ multiplex PCR. The sample lists under 150,000 clones, roughly 50% occurring once. The sequencing sample was made of Tregs from blood. The receptors stem from a man aged 18 to 30 in good health.

V gene TRBV7-2 combines with J gene TRBJ1-2; weak D call: TRBD1 (5 bases). This CDR3 has 18 amino acids. Per germline, CDR1 SGHTA and CDR2 FQGNSA. Trimming took 2 bases from V and 1 from J, leaving 20 bases between them. Written as DNA, the CDR3 is TGTGCCAGCAGCTTATTTGCCACAGGCCAATCCCATAACTATGGCTACACCTTC. Translated: CASSLFATGQSHNYGYTF.

The chain links TRBV27 to TRBJ2-5; a possible D gene is TRBD1 (5 bases). The assigned J gene may be wrong: the sequence end matches TRBJ2-7 better. The CDR3 totals 14 residues. CDR1 is MNHEY and CDR2 is SMNVEV in the germline V gene (reference sequence). The CDR3 protein is CASSSTRTSYEQYF. The CDR3 region has the DNA TGTGCCAGCAGCTCCACCCGGACAAGCTACGAGCAGTACTTC.

V and J are TRBV18 and TRBJ2-5; the D is unclear. The assigned J gene may be wrong: the sequence end matches TRBJ2-7 better. The CDR3 totals 14 residues. Germline values: CDR1 KGHSH, CDR2 LQKENI. The CDR3 spells CASSQTIQLYEQYF. DNA for the CDR3: TGTGCCAGCTCACAAACAATACAGCTTTACGAGCAGTACTTC.

V is TRBV10-3 and J is TRBJ2-3; 13 bases map to TRBD2. This CDR3 comprises 17 residues. Trimming took 4 bases from V and 5 from J; bases not matched to a gene: 9. Per germline, CDR1 ENHRY and CDR2 SYGVKD. The CDR3 loop is CAISATLLAGGEDTQYF. The CDR3 DNA sequence: TGTGCCATCAGTGCAACTTTACTAGCGGGGGGGGAAGATACGCAGTATTTT.

This clone was observed a few times. The V and J genes are TRBV29-1 and TRBJ2-1; a weak D match, TRBD2 (6 bases). The germline V and J ends were trimmed by 6 bases and 9 bases, with 12 bases remaining between them. CDR1 and CDR2 from the germline V gene are SQVTM and ANQGSEA. This CDR3 comprises 11 residues. DNA of the CDR3: TGCAGCGTAAACCGGGACTTTGAGCAGTTCTTC. Translated: CSVNRDFEQFF.

The chain is built from TRBV7-2 and TRBJ2-3; 7 bases fit TRBD2. This CDR3 has 16 amino acids. Germline CDR1 is SGHTA and CDR2 is FQGNSA. V dropped 1 base and J dropped 0; count of bases not matched to a gene: 4. This CDR3 is CASSLGGGGSTDTQYF. The CDR3 DNA follows: TGTGCCAGCAGCTTAGGGGGCGGGGGAAGCACAGATACGCAGTATTTT.

The chain joins TRBV19 to TRBJ2-1; D unresolved. In germline, CDR1 is LNHDA, CDR2 SQIVND (reference sequence). The CDR3 is made up of 12 amino acids. The V gene lost 4 bases and the J gene lost 5 bases, with 6 bases spanning the gap. The CDR3: CASSRAHNEQFF. Here the CDR3 DNA reads TGTGCCAGTAGTAGGGCCCACAATGAGCAGTTCTTC.

This clone showed up just a few times. The chain recombines TRBV7-2 with TRBJ2-3; tentatively, D is TRBD2 (5 bases). The CDR3 has 16 residues. V gave up 3 bases and J gave up 4 bases, with 17 bases separating them. Germline CDR1 SGHTA, CDR2 FQGNSA. CDR3 DNA sequence: TGTGCCAGCAGCTTTTGGGAGTCTAAGGGATCAGATACGCAGTATTTT. It is translated as CASSFWESKGSDTQYF.

The chain links TRBV10-3 to TRBJ2-1; TRBD2 aligns across 8 bases. The ends lost 7 bases at V and 8 bases at J; junction bases unmatched: 13. Germline-derived CDR1 and CDR2 are ENHRY and SYGVKD. There are 15 residues in the CDR3. The DNA for the CDR3 is TGTGCCATCACACCCGGGACTAGGGGTCGCGATGAGCAGTTCTTC. This gives the protein CAITPGTRGRDEQFF.

J is TRBJ2-7 and V is TRBV5-1; no firm D call. This CDR3 is 14 amino acids long. V lost 4 bases, J lost 1 base, and 12 bases lay in between. Germline V lookup: CDR1 SGHRS, CDR2 YFSETQ. CDR3 region: CASSDLLGSYEQYF. CDR3 in DNA: TGCGCCAGCAGCGACCTTCTCGGGTCCTACGAGCAGTACTTC.

The chain combines TRBV4-2 with TRBJ1-1; TRBD1 matches 7 bases. This CDR3 has 14 amino acids. V trimming: 0 bases; J trimming: 5 bases; junction bases outside the gene matches: 3. Germline CDR1 LGHNA, CDR2 YNFKEQ. The CDR3 DNA reads as TGTGCCAGCAGCCAAGAAGCAGGGGGTACTGAAGCTTTCTTT. It encodes CASSQEAGGTEAFF.

The chain has TRBV14 and TRBJ2-7; D may be TRBD2 (7 bases). CDR1 is SGHDN and CDR2 is FVKESK in the germline V gene. Trimming shortened V by 2 bases and J by 4 bases, and 21 bases separated the two germline ends. CDR3 length equals 17 residues. This CDR3 reads CASSQFHRASGNYEQYF. For the CDR3, the DNA is TGTGCCAGCAGCCAATTCCACAGGGCTAGCGGCAATTACGAGCAGTACTTC.

This clone was recorded a few times. The chain joins TRBV7-2 to TRBJ1-1; a weak D match, TRBD1 (5 bases). This CDR3 comprises 14 residues. Between the trimmed V and J ends, which lost 5 bases and 0 bases, there was a span of 10 bases. Germline loops: CDR1 SGHTA, CDR2 FQGNSA. The CDR3: CASSGGLLNTEAFF. The CDR3 DNA follows: TGTGCCAGCAGCGGGGGACTGCTGAACACTGAAGCTTTCTTT.

The V gene is TRBV18, the J gene TRBJ1-5; no firm D call. Germline V CDR1 and CDR2: KGHSH, LQKENI. The CDR3 has 14 residues. Trimming removed 3 bases from V and 3 bases from J, with 9 bases in between. Here the CDR3 reads CASSPTLHNQPQHF. CDR3 coding DNA: TGTGCCAGCTCACCGACACTCCACAATCAGCCCCAGCATTTT.

The rearrangement joins TRBV6-1 to TRBJ1-1; weak D call: TRBD1 (6 bases). This CDR3 is 12 amino acids long. Trimming removed 9 bases at V and 8 bases at J, with 16 bases between. CDR1 and CDR2 (germline): MNHNS, SASEGT. CDR3 bases: TGTGCCAGTTCCTCGGACAGCCCAGAAGCTTTCTTT. Protein: CASSSDSPEAFF.

This rearrangement joins TRBV18 to TRBJ2-7, with 12 bases lining up with TRBD2. Germline V gives CDR1 KGHSH, CDR2 LQKENI. V lost 6 bases, J lost 3 bases, and 3 bases stayed unmatched. The CDR3 has 14 residues. The CDR3 loop reads CASSTSGRLYEQYF. The CDR3 DNA follows: TGTGCCAGCTCTACTAGCGGGAGGCTCTACGAGCAGTACTTC.

V gene TRBV9 combines with J gene TRBJ2-1, with 9 bases aligning to TRBD2. Germline values: CDR1 SGDLS, CDR2 YYNGEE. J was trimmed by 5 bases and V by 3 bases; bases with no gene match: 9. This CDR3 contains 16 residues. Here the CDR3 reads CASSAYSGGRHNEQFF. In DNA, the CDR3 is TGTGCCAGCAGCGCCTATAGCGGGGGCCGACACAATGAGCAGTTCTTC. Supplemented by reference TRBV9 and TRBJ2-1, the full variable domain reads DSGVTQTPKHLITATGQRVTLRCSPRSGDLSVYWYQQSLDQGLQFLIQYYNGEERAKGNILERFSAQQFPDLHSELNLSSLELGDSALYFCASSAYSGGRHNEQFFGPGTRLTVL.

A single count supports this clone. The rearrangement joins TRBV7-6 to TRBJ2-2, with a possible D match to TRBD2 (5 bases). CDR3 length equals 15 residues. Trimming shortened V by 5 bases and J by 3 bases, and 13 bases separated the two germline ends. Germline lookup yields CDR1 SGHVS and CDR2 FNYEAQ. The CDR3 bases are TGTGCCAGCAGCGAGGCTTCGGGATACACCGGGGAGCTGTTTTTT. This gives the protein CASSEASGYTGELFF.

There are a few counts of this clone. The chain uses TRBV28 and TRBJ2-7; the D gene is possibly TRBD1 (5 bases). The CDR3 contains 14 residues. Looked up from germline, CDR1 is MDHEN and CDR2 is SYDVKM. The V end lost 7 bases, the J end lost 1 base, and 14 bases lay between the germline ends. CDR3 protein: CASNGHLLSYEQYF. The CDR3 bases are TGTGCCAGCAATGGACACCTCCTTTCCTACGAGCAGTACTTC. Filled out from reference TRBV28 and TRBJ2-7, the complete variable domain reads DVKVTQSSRYLVKRTGEKVFLECVQDMDHENMFWYRQDPGLGLRLIYFSYDVKMKEKGDIPEGYSVSREKKERFSLILESASTNQTSMYLCASNGHLLSYEQYFGPGTRLTVT.

The CDR3 loop is CASSHHLAGRTDTQYF. Written as DNA, the CDR3 is TGCGCCAGCAGCCACCATCTAGCGGGCCGCACAGATACGCAGTATTTT. The chain carries TRBV5-1 and TRBJ2-3, with TRBD2 identical over 8 bases. This CDR3 region has 16 residues. Germline trimming cut 4 bases from V and 1 base from J; bases unmatched to any gene: 8. Germline CDR1 is SGHRS and CDR2 is YFSETQ.

The V gene is TRBV5-1, the J gene TRBJ1-2, with unresolved D. In germline, CDR1 is SGHRS, CDR2 YFSETQ. V dropped 1 base and J dropped 2 bases, with 12 bases sitting between them. The CDR3 is 15 residues long. Written as DNA, the CDR3 is TGCGCCAGCAGCTTGTCTTCGGGTATGAACTATGGCTACACCTTC. Amino acid sequence: CASSLSSGMNYGYTF.